The 17 T cell receptor beta chains reported below all come from one sample, sequenced in a study of blood T cell repertoires in COVID-19. The assay was immunoSEQ multiplex PCR, and TCRdb's table has in-frame clones only and misses some. The sample contains 150,000 to 200,000 clones, approximately 90% of which appear only once. Sequencing was done on a sample of peripheral blood. The receptors were gathered from a woman under 40 with active or convalescent COVID-19.

The rearrangement joins TRBV5-1 to TRBJ2-1; no firm D call. Trimming cost V 7 bases and J 8 bases, with 13 bases left between them. Germline CDR1 and CDR2: SGHRS and YFSETQ. The CDR3 runs 12 residues. CDR3 in DNA: TGCGCCAGCGCCCGACTTGCGGATGAGCAGTTCTTC. It yields the protein CASARLADEQFF.

This clone was seen once. The V gene is TRBV19, the J gene TRBJ1-5; TRBD1 might be the D (5 bases). V was shortened by 7 bases and J by 6 bases, with 16 bases between the two germline ends. The germline gives CDR1 LNHDA, CDR2 SQIVND (reference sequence). This CDR3 comprises 14 residues. CDR3 sequence: CASTPRGHRQPQHF. The CDR3 bases are TGTGCCAGTACCCCCAGAGGACATCGTCAGCCCCAGCATTTT.

The chain couples TRBV28 to TRBJ2-7, with D tentatively TRBD2 (6 bases). The CDR3 covers 14 residues. The V and J ends lost 5 bases and 4 bases respectively, with 15 bases between them. The germline V gene has CDR1 MDHEN and CDR2 SYDVKM. CDR3 sequence reads: CASSPHSGYYEQYF. CDR3 sequence (DNA): TGTGCCAGCAGTCCCCATAGCGGATATTACGAGCAGTACTTC.

The genes are TRBV6-5 and TRBJ2-1; 10 nucleotides match TRBD1. CDR1 is MNHEY, CDR2 SVGAGI, per germline. CDR3 length: 15 residues. J was trimmed by 4 bases and V by 6 bases; bases with no gene match: 6. Here the CDR3 reads CASSPDRGVYNEQFF. CDR3 nucleotides: TGTGCCAGCAGCCCGGACAGGGGGGTGTACAATGAGCAGTTCTTC.

The CDR3 protein is CASSPGGWGSYEQYF. CDR3 sequence (DNA): TGTGCCAGCAGCCCAGGGGGCTGGGGATCCTACGAGCAGTACTTC. The chain joins TRBV11-2 to TRBJ2-7; TRBD1 aligns across 8 bases. CDR3 length: 15 residues. V lost 5 bases and J lost 1; bases outside the gene matches: 7. Germline CDR1 SGHAT, CDR2 FQNNGV. Based on the CDR3 plus reference TRBV11-2 and TRBJ2-7, the full variable domain is EAGVAQSPRYKIIEKRQSVAFWCNPISGHATLYWYQQILGQGPKLLIQFQNNGVVDDSQLPKDRFSAERLKGVDSTLKIQPAKLEDSAVYLCASSPGGWGSYEQYFGPGTRLTVT.

This clone was observed a handful of times. This chain connects TRBV30 to TRBJ1-6; D is unresolved. There are 13 residues in the CDR3. The germline V and J ends were trimmed by 1 base and 9 bases, with 10 bases remaining between them. Germline-derived CDR1 and CDR2 are GTSNPN and SVGIG (reference sequence). The CDR3 nucleotides read TGTGCCTGGAGTGGACTGGAGAGTTCACCCCTCCACTTT. Translation gives CAWSGLESSPLHF.

The genes are TRBV7-9 and TRBJ1-1; tentatively, D is TRBD1 (5 bases). Germline V lookup: CDR1 SEHNR, CDR2 FQNEAQ (reference sequence). V was shortened by 4 bases and J by 1 base, with 7 bases between the two germline ends. The CDR3 is 13 amino acids. The CDR3, as DNA: TGTGCCAGCAGCTCGGACACGAACACTGAAGCTTTCTTT. This translates into CASSSDTNTEAFF. The variable domain in full, completed from reference TRBV7-9 and TRBJ1-1, reads DTGVSQNPRHKITKRGQNVTFRCDPISEHNRLYWYRQTLGQGPEFLTYFQNEAQLEKSRLLSDRFSAERPKGSFSTLEIQRTEQGDSAMYLCASSSDTNTEAFFGQGTRLTVV.

V and J are TRBV6-5 and TRBJ2-7; the match to TRBD1 covers 9 bases. V lost 8 bases and J lost 1; bases outside the gene matches: 9. Germline-derived CDR1 and CDR2 are MNHEY and SVGAGI. This CDR3 has 15 amino acids. The CDR3 nucleotides read TGTGCCAGCGGAACCCCCGGGACAGGGTCCTACGAGCAGTACTTC. Protein product: CASGTPGTGSYEQYF.

The chain employs TRBV7-9 and TRBJ1-4; 7 positions agree with TRBD1. The V segment lost 5 bases and the J segment 0 bases; nucleotides outside the gene matches: 12. Germline lookup yields CDR1 SEHNR and CDR2 FQNEAQ (reference sequence). The CDR3 totals 18 residues. DNA of the CDR3: TGTGCCAGCAGCCCATCCGACAGGGATGGCGCAACTAATGAAAAACTGTTTTTT. It encodes CASSPSDRDGATNEKLFF.

This chain uses TRBV11-2 with TRBJ2-3; TRBD1 is a possible D gene (7 bases). The V and J ends lost 0 bases and 3 bases respectively, with 10 bases between them. The CDR3 sequence is 15 residues long. Germline V gives CDR1 SGHAT, CDR2 FQNNGV. For the CDR3, the DNA is TGTGCCAGCAGCTTAGACCCAGGGGGGACAGATACGCAGTATTTT. This sequence encodes CASSLDPGGTDTQYF.

The V gene is TRBV19, the J gene TRBJ1-2, with D possibly matching TRBD1 (5 bases). The germline V gene encodes CDR1 LNHDA and CDR2 SQIVND (reference sequence). The CDR3 is 15 residues long. The V gene lost 7 bases and the J gene lost 0 bases, with 15 bases spanning the gap. In DNA, the CDR3 is TGTGCCAGTAACCCCAGGGAATGGACTAACTATGGCTACACCTTC. As protein: CASNPREWTNYGYTF.

V usage is TRBV5-1 and J usage is TRBJ2-3; TRBD2 might be the D (5 bases). V gave up 7 bases and J gave up 0 bases, with 15 bases separating them. Germline CDR1 reads SGHRS; CDR2 reads YFSETQ. The CDR3 length is 15 residues. CDR3 sequence reads: CASRTRTESTDTQYF. Written as DNA, the CDR3 is TGCGCCAGCCGCACCCGGACTGAGAGCACAGATACGCAGTATTTT.

The chain is built from TRBV6-6 and TRBJ2-1, with TRBD2 identical over 9 bases. Germline V gives CDR1 MNHNY, CDR2 SVGAGI (reference sequence). V lost 9 bases, J lost 3 bases, and 0 bases stayed unmatched. This CDR3 is built from 12 residues. CDR3 in amino acids: CASSGGYNEQFF. CDR3 bases: TGTGCCAGTAGCGGGGGCTACAATGAGCAGTTCTTC.

CDR3 coding DNA: TGTGCCAGTACAAAGCTCAGAAAGGAGGGCAATCAGCCCCAGCATTTT. Amino acid sequence: CASTKLRKEGNQPQHF. The gene calls are TRBV19 and TRBJ1-5; no clear D. V was trimmed by 7 bases and J by 2 bases, leaving 18 bases between them. CDR1 is LNHDA and CDR2 is SQIVND in the germline V gene (reference sequence). The CDR3 is made up of 16 amino acids.

This clone occurred once. The chain carries TRBV27 and TRBJ1-6; 8 nucleotides align to TRBD1. Trimming cost V 2 bases and J 7 bases; bases outside gene matches: 4. Germline V gives CDR1 MNHEY, CDR2 SMNVEV (reference sequence). The CDR3 extends over 15 amino acids. The CDR3 region has the DNA TGTGCCAGCAGTTTAAATAGACAGGGGAATTCACCCCTCCACTTT. Translated, it gives CASSLNRQGNSPLHF.

In DNA form, the CDR3 reads TGTGCCACCAGCAGAGATCTAGGGGTTGATACGCAGTATTTT. Translating gives CATSRDLGVDTQYF. The chain joins TRBV15 to TRBJ2-3; maybe TRBD1 (5 bases). V was cut by 0 bases and J by 6 bases, with 10 bases left in between. The germline V gene encodes CDR1 LNHNV and CDR2 YYDKDF (reference sequence). CDR3 length equals 14 residues.

The V call is TRBV21-1, the J call TRBJ2-1; the DNA was not compared with TRBD1, the D call given in the table. TRBV21-1 is described as a pseudogene. The CDR3 extends over 14 amino acids. The CDR3 region is CASGWASSYNEQFF. DNA for the CDR3: TGTGCCAGTGGGTGGGCGAGCTCCTACAATGAGCAGTTCTTC.